The T cell receptor (beta chain) under discussion was sequenced for a study of T cells after posttransplantation cyclophosphamide. Repertoires were generated with immunoSEQ multiplex PCR, while TCRdb's copy carries only in-frame clones and drops some. The sample holds about 12,000 clones, and no clone turns up only once. This clone was counted at least ten times. Its specificity is unknown. The germline gives CDR1 SGHKS, CDR2 YYEKEE (reference sequence). This CDR3 is 13 amino acids long. V lost 2 bases, J lost 1 base, and 6 bases lay in between. Busulfan-fludarabine conditioning, marrow transplant, and cyclophosphamide on days +3 and +4 were administered. Overall study findings and caveats: Recipient CMV seropositivity and CMV reactivation strongly tracked TRB clonality. Donor-recipient repertoire similarity was low at 1-2 months, rising over year one. Tissue-infiltrating T cells from skin or gut overlapped little with blood T cells.

The rearrangement uses TRBV5-5 and TRBJ2-5; D call uncertain. This TCR was sampled from a female patient between 35 and 55 years old who received an allogeneic stem cell transplant from a related donor, was CMV-positive, and had acute GVHD only. Part of the T cells may come from the graft donor. The specimen was PBMCs, collected after allogeneic stem cell transplant with posttransplant cyclophosphamide. CDR3 nucleotides: TGTGCCAGCAGCTTTACAGCCCAAGAGACCCAGTACTTC. Translating it yields CASSFTAQETQYF.